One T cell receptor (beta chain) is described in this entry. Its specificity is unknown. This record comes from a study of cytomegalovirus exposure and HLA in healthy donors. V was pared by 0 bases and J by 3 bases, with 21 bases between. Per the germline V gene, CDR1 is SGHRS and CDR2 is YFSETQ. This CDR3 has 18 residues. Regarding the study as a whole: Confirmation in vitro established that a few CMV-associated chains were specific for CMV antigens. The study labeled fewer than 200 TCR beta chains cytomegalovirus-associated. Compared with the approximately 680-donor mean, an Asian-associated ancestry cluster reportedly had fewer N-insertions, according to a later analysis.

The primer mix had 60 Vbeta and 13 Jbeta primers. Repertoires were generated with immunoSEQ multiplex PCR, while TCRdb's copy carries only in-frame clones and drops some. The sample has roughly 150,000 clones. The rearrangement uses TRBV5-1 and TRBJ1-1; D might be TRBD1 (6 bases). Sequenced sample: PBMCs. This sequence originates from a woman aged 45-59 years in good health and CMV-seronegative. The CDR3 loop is CASSLGRLRGQGHTEAFF. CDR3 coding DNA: TGCGCCAGCAGCTTGGGACGTTTAAGGGGACAAGGGCACACTGAAGCTTTCTTT.